These 25 T cell receptor beta chains were all obtained from the same sample, sequenced in a study of blood T cell repertoires in COVID-19. Assay used: immunoSEQ multiplex PCR; TCRdb lists only in-frame clones, some missing. The sample lists some 130,000 clones; approximately 85% were seen once. Sequenced sample: peripheral blood. These receptors originate from a human donor in a cohort sampled during active COVID-19.

The chain has TRBV5-4 and TRBJ1-2; 7 bases fit TRBD1. Germline lookup yields CDR1 SGHNT and CDR2 YYREEE (reference sequence). The CDR3 extends over 16 amino acids. V lost 5 bases to trimming and J lost 7 bases; unmatched junction nucleotides: 17. The CDR3 coding sequence is TGTGCCAGCAGGCCTAATTTGGGACAGCCCTCGGGTGGCTACACCTTC. Protein product: CASRPNLGQPSGGYTF.

The rearrangement joins TRBV3-1 (or the pseudogene TRBV3-2) to TRBJ1-1, with 10 bases that match TRBD1. The ends lost 4 bases at V and 0 bases at J; junction bases unmatched: 2. Germline V gene data show CDR1 as LGHDT and CDR2 as YNNKEL (reference sequence). The CDR3 runs to 15 residues. CDR3 sequence (DNA): TGTGCCAGCAGCCGGGACAGGGGCTTGAACACTGAAGCTTTCTTT. It codes for CASSRDRGLNTEAFF.

The rearrangement joins TRBV11-3 to TRBJ2-1, with D hard to call. The germline V and J ends were trimmed by 5 bases and 2 bases, with 7 bases remaining between them. The CDR3 spans 13 residues. Germline CDR1 and CDR2: SGHNT and YENEEA. The CDR3 DNA follows: TGTGCCAGCAGCCCAAACACCTACAATGAGCAGTTCTTC. It yields the protein CASSPNTYNEQFF.

This chain joins TRBV5-1 and TRBJ2-5; weak D call: TRBD1 (6 bases). The CDR3 is made up of 15 amino acids. Trimming stripped 0 bases from V and 5 bases from J, with 14 bases between. Germline V gene sequence: CDR1 SGHRS, CDR2 YFSETQ. In DNA, the CDR3 is TGCGCCAGCAGCTTGGCTAAGGGGGACGGGGAGACCCAGTACTTC. Amino acid sequence: CASSLAKGDGETQYF.

The chain couples TRBV27 to TRBJ2-1, with D perhaps matching TRBD1 (6 bases). Germline loops: CDR1 MNHEY, CDR2 SMNVEV (reference sequence). There are 15 residues in the CDR3. V was cut by 5 bases and J by 4 bases, with 15 bases left in between. As DNA, the CDR3 is TGTGCCAGCAGTCCAGTGGGGGCTCGGTACAATGAGCAGTTCTTC. It yields the protein CASSPVGARYNEQFF.

The V gene is TRBV7-2, the J gene TRBJ1-5; D is ambiguous. The V end lost 1 base, the J end lost 7 bases, and 14 bases lay between the germline ends. Germline V gene data show CDR1 as SGHTA and CDR2 as FQGNSA. CDR3 length equals 15 residues. CDR3 sequence reads: CASSLVFSGVQPQHF. The CDR3 coding sequence is TGTGCCAGCAGCTTAGTATTTTCGGGAGTGCAGCCCCAGCATTTT.

This clone was found a few times. The chain links TRBV19 to TRBJ2-5, with D tentatively TRBD1 (6 bases). V was clipped by 7 bases and J by 5 bases, with 23 bases between them. Germline-derived CDR1 and CDR2 are LNHDA and SQIVND (reference sequence). The CDR3 runs to 16 residues. DNA for the CDR3: TGTGCCAGTACCCTTGGCCGGCAGGGGCCGAGGGAGACCCAGTACTTC. Amino acids: CASTLGRQGPRETQYF.

The gene calls are TRBV7-2 and TRBJ1-2; 7 bases line up with TRBD1. The germline V gene encodes CDR1 SGHTA and CDR2 FQGNSA. Germline trimming cut 0 bases from V and 2 bases from J; bases unmatched to any gene: 9. The CDR3 length is 17 residues. This chain's CDR3 is CASSLARGGQLNYGYTF. CDR3 nucleotide sequence: TGTGCCAGCAGCTTAGCGCGGGGGGGACAGCTGAACTATGGCTACACCTTC.

The chain employs TRBV5-6 and TRBJ1-3; 8 bases map to TRBD1. This CDR3 contains 14 residues. Germline V gives CDR1 SGHDT, CDR2 YYEEEE. V shed 5 bases, J shed 4 bases, and the junction held 5 bases outside the gene matches. The CDR3 bases are TGTGCCAGCAGACGGACAGGGAACGGAAACACCATATATTTT. As protein: CASRRTGNGNTIYF. The variable domain in full, with the rest retrieved from reference TRBV5-6 and TRBJ1-3, is DAGVTQSPTHLIKTRGQQVTLRCSPKSGHDTVSWYQQALGQGPQFIFQYYEEEERQRGNFPDRFSGHQFPNYSSELNVNALLLGDSALYLCASRRTGNGNTIYFGEGSWLTVV.

This clone turned up a few times. The V gene is TRBV19, the J gene TRBJ2-2; 11 bases map to TRBD1. Germline V gives CDR1 LNHDA, CDR2 SQIVND (reference sequence). The trim removed 10 bases at V and 2 bases at J, leaving 3 bases unmatched. The CDR3 has 14 amino acids. The CDR3 loop reads CATRTGGNTGELFF. The CDR3 DNA reads TGTGCCACAAGGACAGGGGGCAACACCGGGGAGCTGTTTTTT.

The chain links TRBV5-1 to TRBJ2-5, with 14 bases identical to TRBD2. The CDR3 runs 18 residues. V was pared by 4 bases and J by 4 bases, with 12 bases of the junction left unmatched. The germline CDR1 and CDR2 sequences are SGHRS and YFSETQ. CDR3 region: CASSPGLAGDESGETQYF. The CDR3 DNA reads TGCGCCAGCAGCCCGGGACTAGCGGGAGATGAGTCGGGAGAGACCCAGTACTTC. The entire variable domain, with the rest obtained from reference TRBV5-1 and TRBJ2-5, is as follows: KAGVTQTPRYLIKTRGQQVTLSCSPISGHRSVSWYQQTPGQGLQFLFEYFSETQRNKGNFPGRFSGRQFSNSRSEMNVSTLELGDSALYLCASSPGLAGDESGETQYFGPGTRLLVL.

The chain recombines TRBV2 with TRBJ1-3; 8 bases match TRBD1. The V segment lost 6 bases and the J segment 1 base; nucleotides outside the gene matches: 11. CDR3 length equals 17 residues. Germline V gene lookup returns CDR1 SNHLY and CDR2 FYNNEI. The CDR3 sequence: CASREHRDRWSGNTIYF. The CDR3 DNA is TGTGCCAGCAGAGAACACCGGGACAGGTGGTCTGGAAACACCATATATTTT.

This clone came up once. The chain is built from TRBV5-4 and TRBJ2-5, with 7 bases identical to TRBD2. The CDR3 extends over 13 amino acids. Germline CDR1 and CDR2: SGHNT and YYREEE (reference sequence). J was trimmed by 4 bases and V by 3 bases; bases with no gene match: 3. This CDR3 is CASSYGGGETQYF. The CDR3 coding sequence is TGTGCCAGCAGCTATGGGGGGGGAGAGACCCAGTACTTC.

This clone was seen just once. The rearrangement links TRBV7-9 to TRBJ1-3; 9 nucleotides match TRBD1. This CDR3 has 16 amino acids. V lost 4 bases to trimming and J lost 1 base; unmatched junction nucleotides: 5. From germline, CDR1 is SEHNR and CDR2 FQNEAQ (reference sequence). CDR3 loop: CASSSTGGASGNTIYF. CDR3 sequence (DNA): TGTGCCAGCAGCTCCACAGGGGGCGCATCTGGAAACACCATATATTTT.

The chain joins TRBV27 to TRBJ1-6; D ambiguous. CDR3 size: 12 residues. Per germline, CDR1 MNHEY and CDR2 SMNVEV (reference sequence). Trimming left V 8 bases short and J 3 bases short, with 5 bases between. CDR3 protein: CASPDYNSPLHF. DNA of the CDR3: TGTGCCAGCCCAGACTATAATTCACCCCTCCACTTT.

This clone was counted a few times. J is TRBJ2-2 and V is TRBV2; 8 nucleotides agree with TRBD1. The CDR3 has 13 residues. The ends lost 10 bases at V and 4 bases at J; junction bases unmatched: 5. Germline CDR1 SNHLY, CDR2 FYNNEI. CDR3 protein: CATGQGSTGELFF. The CDR3 nucleotides read TGTGCCACCGGACAGGGTTCCACCGGGGAGCTGTTTTTT. Drawing the rest from reference TRBV2 and TRBJ2-2, the complete variable domain is EPEVTQTPSHQVTQMGQEVILRCVPISNHLYFYWYRQILGQKVEFLVSFYNNEISEKSEIFDDQFSVERPDGSNFTLKIRSTKLEDSAMYFCATGQGSTGELFFGEGSRLTVL.

This sequence joins TRBV14 and TRBJ1-2; TRBD1 aligns across 8 bases. The V gene end was trimmed by 3 bases and the J gene end by 4 bases; junction bases not matched to a gene: 10. The CDR3 has 16 residues. Looked up from germline, CDR1 is SGHDN and CDR2 is FVKESK. CDR3 protein: CASSQRTGIALYGYTF. The CDR3 DNA reads as TGTGCCAGCAGCCAGAGGACAGGGATTGCTCTCTATGGCTACACCTTC.

The chain is built from TRBV12-3 or TRBV12-4 and TRBJ2-3, with a possible D match to TRBD2 (6 bases). The CDR3 runs 13 residues. Trimming took 8 bases from V and 3 from J, leaving 12 bases between them. In DNA, the CDR3 is TGTGCCAGCTTGCGGGGATCGACAGATACGCAGTATTTT. Translating gives CASLRGSTDTQYF.

V and J are TRBV4-1 and TRBJ2-5, with TRBD1 as a possible D gene (6 bases). Trimming shortened V by 0 bases and J by 4 bases, and 6 bases separated the two germline ends. From germline, CDR1 is MGHRA and CDR2 YSYEKL. This CDR3 is 13 amino acids long. Here the CDR3 DNA reads TGCGCCAGCAGCCAAGACAGGGGAGAGACCCAGTACTTC. Translated: CASSQDRGETQYF.

This chain's CDR3 is CASSSTGGVRYGYTF. DNA of the CDR3: TGTGCCAGCAGCTCGACAGGGGGAGTCCGCTATGGCTACACCTTC. The chain uses TRBV5-8 and TRBJ1-2; 9 bases agree with TRBD1. V lost 3 bases to trimming and J lost 4 bases; unmatched junction nucleotides: 7. Per the germline V gene, CDR1 is SGHTS and CDR2 is YDEGEE. CDR3 length equals 15 residues.

The chain recombines TRBV7-8 with TRBJ2-7, with 8 nucleotides matching TRBD1. Germline CDR1 reads SGHVS; CDR2 reads FQNEAQ. The ends lost 5 bases at V and 5 bases at J; junction bases unmatched: 8. CDR3 length: 14 amino acids. CDR3 protein: CASSPYTGGDEQYV. In DNA, the CDR3 is TGTGCCAGCAGCCCCTACACAGGGGGTGACGAGCAGTACGTC.

In the case of this clone: One end of the junction varies from germline; a read error may be responsible. This chain uses TRBV18 with TRBJ2-7; D is undetermined. This CDR3 has 15 residues. Germline V gene data show CDR1 as KGHSH and CDR2 as LQKENI. The CDR3 loop reads CASSPPTTGSYGQYF. The CDR3, as DNA: TGTGCCAGCTCACCACCGACGACCGGGTCGTACGGGCAGTACTTC.

The gene calls are TRBV15 and TRBJ1-2; 7 bases line up with TRBD1. V trimming: 0 bases; J trimming: 7 bases; junction bases outside the gene matches: 11. Germline CDR1 and CDR2: LNHNV and YYDKDF (reference sequence). The CDR3 is 16 amino acids. The CDR3 reads CATSRDYRTGEPGYTF. Written as DNA, the CDR3 is TGTGCCACCAGCAGAGATTATAGAACAGGGGAGCCTGGCTACACCTTC.

The genes are TRBV10-3 and TRBJ2-1; 11 bases match TRBD1. Germline CDR1 is ENHRY and CDR2 is SYGVKD. The CDR3 spans 14 residues. The junction had 5 bases not matched to a gene; V was cut back by 7 bases and J by 6 bases. The CDR3 DNA reads as TGTGCCATCATGGGACAGGGGGTATCCAATGAGCAGTTCTTC. Protein sequence: CAIMGQGVSNEQFF.

The chain joins TRBV5-5 to TRBJ1-2; maybe TRBD1 (6 bases). Germline loops: CDR1 SGHKS, CDR2 YYEKEE (reference sequence). V lost 3 bases and J lost 7, with 10 bases in between. CDR3 length: 12 amino acids. The CDR3 sequence is CASSYTGSGYTF. The CDR3 DNA is TGTGCCAGCAGCTATACAGGGTCTGGCTACACCTTC.